One and the same sample provided the 7 T cell receptor beta chains below, sequenced in a study of cytomegalovirus exposure and HLA in healthy donors. In the PCR, 60 Vbeta and 13 Jbeta primers were used. TCRdb's table, derived via immunoSEQ multiplex PCR, lists solely in-frame clones and lacks some. The sample carries about 180,000 clones, over 70% recorded once. Sequenced: PBMCs. These receptors were taken from a woman between 45 and 60 years old in good health and CMV-seronegative.

The J gene is TRBJ2-5, the V gene TRBV5-1; 10 nucleotides agree with TRBD2. The CDR3 runs 17 residues. Germline trimming cut 0 bases from V and 4 bases from J; bases unmatched to any gene: 9. From germline, CDR1 is SGHRS and CDR2 YFSETQ. The DNA of the CDR3 is TGCGCCAGCAGCTTGGAGCCTAGCGGGGGAGGCGGAGAGACCCAGTACTTC. Its translation: CASSLEPSGGGGETQYF.

This sequence joins TRBV5-1 and TRBJ2-7; 10 nucleotides match TRBD1. The CDR3 has 17 residues. Germline assignment: CDR1 SGHRS and CDR2 YFSETQ. J was trimmed by 4 bases and V by 0 bases; bases with no gene match: 10. DNA of the CDR3: TGCGCCAGCAGCTTGGCCCCAGGGACAGGGGTCCTGTACGAGCAGTACTTC. Encoded protein: CASSLAPGTGVLYEQYF.

V gene TRBV5-1 combines with J gene TRBJ1-2, with unresolved D. Germline CDR1 and CDR2: SGHRS and YFSETQ. Trimming took 4 bases from V and 4 from J, leaving 11 bases between them. The CDR3 spans 13 residues. This chain's CDR3 is CASSPPAGYGYTF. DNA of the CDR3: TGCGCCAGCAGCCCCCCCGCCGGCTATGGCTACACCTTC.

The CDR3 bases are TGTGCCAGCAGAAGGGGTTCTCTAGAGACCCAGTACTTC. It encodes CASRRGSLETQYF. The chain recombines TRBV2 with TRBJ2-5; D might be TRBD1 (5 bases). CDR3 size: 13 residues. Germline CDR1 is SNHLY and CDR2 is FYNNEI. V shed 6 bases and J shed 4 bases, with 12 bases lying between them. Using reference TRBV2 and TRBJ2-5 for the parts outside the CDR3, the full variable domain is EPEVTQTPSHQVTQMGQEVILRCVPISNHLYFYWYRQILGQKVEFLVSFYNNEISEKSEIFDDQFSVERPDGSNFTLKIRSTKLEDSAMYFCASRRGSLETQYFGPGTRLLVL.

V gene TRBV6-5 combines with J gene TRBJ1-1; tentative D call: TRBD1 (5 bases). V dropped 0 bases and J dropped 3 bases, with 8 bases sitting between them. The germline V gene has CDR1 MNHEY and CDR2 SVGAGI. The CDR3 loop spans 14 amino acids. In nucleotides, the CDR3 is TGTGCCAGCAGTTACTCGATCAGGGACACTGAAGCTTTCTTT. This sequence encodes CASSYSIRDTEAFF.

The CDR3 here is CASSLGAGGNEQFF. Written as DNA, the CDR3 is TGTGCCAGCAGCTTGGGGGCGGGGGGGAATGAGCAGTTCTTC. The chain joins TRBV5-8 to TRBJ2-1; 9 bases fit TRBD2. The V and J ends lost 0 bases and 7 bases, in that order; junction bases with no gene match: 2. Germline V gene sequence: CDR1 SGHTS, CDR2 YDEGEE. The CDR3 is 14 residues long.

This clone was seen only a few times. The chain has TRBV5-1 and TRBJ2-7; 7 bases are a match to TRBD1. The CDR3 has 16 amino acids. V lost 4 bases and J lost 3; bases outside the gene matches: 13. CDR1 and CDR2 from the germline V gene are SGHRS and YFSETQ. CDR3 in DNA: TGCGCCAGCAGCACACGACAGGGCTCCGGTGTCTACGAGCAGTACTTC. Its translation: CASSTRQGSGVYEQYF.